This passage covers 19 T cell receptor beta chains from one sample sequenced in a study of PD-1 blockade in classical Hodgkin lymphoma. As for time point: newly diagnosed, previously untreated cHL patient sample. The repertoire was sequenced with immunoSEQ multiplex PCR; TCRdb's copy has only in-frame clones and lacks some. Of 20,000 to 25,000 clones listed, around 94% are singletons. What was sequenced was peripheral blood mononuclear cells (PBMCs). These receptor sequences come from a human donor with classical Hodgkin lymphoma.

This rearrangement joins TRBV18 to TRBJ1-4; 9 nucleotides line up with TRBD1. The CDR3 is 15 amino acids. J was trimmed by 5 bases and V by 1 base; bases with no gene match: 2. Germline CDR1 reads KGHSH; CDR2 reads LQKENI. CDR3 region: CASSPLGQGNEKLFF. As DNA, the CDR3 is TGTGCCAGCTCACCACTCGGACAGGGGAATGAAAAACTGTTTTTT.

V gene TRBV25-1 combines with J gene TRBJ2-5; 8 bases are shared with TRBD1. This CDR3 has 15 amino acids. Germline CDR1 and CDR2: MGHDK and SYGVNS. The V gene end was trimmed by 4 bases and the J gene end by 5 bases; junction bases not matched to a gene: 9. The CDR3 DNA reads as TGTGCCAGCAGTGCTGGGACAGGTTTGGGGGAGACCCAGTACTTC. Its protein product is CASSAGTGLGETQYF.

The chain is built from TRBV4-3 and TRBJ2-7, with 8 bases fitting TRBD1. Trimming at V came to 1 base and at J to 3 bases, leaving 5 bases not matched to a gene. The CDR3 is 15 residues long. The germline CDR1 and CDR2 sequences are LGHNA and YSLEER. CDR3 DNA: TGCGCCAGCAGCCAAGGCCAGGGGGCGGGCTACGAGCAGTACTTC. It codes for CASSQGQGAGYEQYF.

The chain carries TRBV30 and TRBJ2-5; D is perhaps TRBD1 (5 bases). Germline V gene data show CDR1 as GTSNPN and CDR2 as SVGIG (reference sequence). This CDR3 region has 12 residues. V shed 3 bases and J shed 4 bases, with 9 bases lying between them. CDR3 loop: CAWRQRGETQYF. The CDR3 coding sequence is TGTGCCTGGAGACAAAGGGGAGAGACCCAGTACTTC.

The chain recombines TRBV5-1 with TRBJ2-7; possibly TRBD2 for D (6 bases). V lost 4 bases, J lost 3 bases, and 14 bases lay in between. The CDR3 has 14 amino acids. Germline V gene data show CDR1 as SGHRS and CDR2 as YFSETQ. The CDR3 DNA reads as TGCGCCAGCAGCCCACGTGTGGGAGGCTACGAGCAGTACTTC. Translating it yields CASSPRVGGYEQYF.

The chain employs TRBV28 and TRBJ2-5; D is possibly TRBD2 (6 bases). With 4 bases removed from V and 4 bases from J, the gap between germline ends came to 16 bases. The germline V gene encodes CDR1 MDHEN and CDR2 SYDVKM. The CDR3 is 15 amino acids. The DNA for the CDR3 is TGTGCCAGCAGTTCGCCTGCGGAGGGACGAGAGACCCAGTACTTC. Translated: CASSSPAEGRETQYF.

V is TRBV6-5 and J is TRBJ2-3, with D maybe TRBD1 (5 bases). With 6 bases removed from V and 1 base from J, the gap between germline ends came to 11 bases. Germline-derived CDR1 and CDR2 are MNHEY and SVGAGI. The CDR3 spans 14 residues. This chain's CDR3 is CASRIQERTDTQYF. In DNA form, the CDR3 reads TGTGCCAGCAGAATACAGGAGCGCACAGATACGCAGTATTTT.

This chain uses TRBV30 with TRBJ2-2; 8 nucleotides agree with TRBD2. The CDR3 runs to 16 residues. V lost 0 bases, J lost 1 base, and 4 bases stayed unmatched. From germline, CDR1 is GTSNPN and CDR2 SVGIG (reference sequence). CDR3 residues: CAWSVSSGWNTGELFF. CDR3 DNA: TGTGCCTGGAGTGTTTCTAGCGGGTGGAACACCGGGGAGCTGTTTTTT.

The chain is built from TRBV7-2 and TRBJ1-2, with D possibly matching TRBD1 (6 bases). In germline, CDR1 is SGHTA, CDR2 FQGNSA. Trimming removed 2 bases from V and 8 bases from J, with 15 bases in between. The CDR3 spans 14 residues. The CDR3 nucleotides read TGTGCCAGCAGCTTACGGACAGTGCGCCGGGGCTACACCTTC. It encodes CASSLRTVRRGYTF.

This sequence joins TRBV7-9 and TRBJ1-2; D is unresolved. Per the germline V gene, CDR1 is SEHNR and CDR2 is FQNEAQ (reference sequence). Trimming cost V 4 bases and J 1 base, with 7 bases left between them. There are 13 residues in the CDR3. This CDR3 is CASSSRNNYGYTF. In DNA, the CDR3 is TGTGCCAGCAGCTCTAGAAATAACTATGGCTACACCTTC. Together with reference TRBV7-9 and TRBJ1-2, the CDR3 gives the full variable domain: DTGVSQNPRHKITKRGQNVTFRCDPISEHNRLYWYRQTLGQGPEFLTYFQNEAQLEKSRLLSDRFSAERPKGSFSTLEIQRTEQGDSAMYLCASSSRNNYGYTFGSGTRLTVV.

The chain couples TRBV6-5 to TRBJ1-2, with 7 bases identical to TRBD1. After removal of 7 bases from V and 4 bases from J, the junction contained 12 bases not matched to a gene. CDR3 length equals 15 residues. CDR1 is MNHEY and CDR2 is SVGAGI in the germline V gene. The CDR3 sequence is CASTTPRQGLYGYTF. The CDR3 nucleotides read TGTGCCAGCACCACCCCCCGACAGGGCCTCTATGGCTACACCTTC.

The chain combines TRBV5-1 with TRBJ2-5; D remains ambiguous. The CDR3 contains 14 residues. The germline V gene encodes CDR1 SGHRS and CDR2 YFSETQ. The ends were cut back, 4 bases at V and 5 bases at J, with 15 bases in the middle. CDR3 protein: CASSPDPSSETQYF. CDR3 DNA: TGCGCCAGCAGCCCGGACCCTTCGTCGGAGACCCAGTACTTC. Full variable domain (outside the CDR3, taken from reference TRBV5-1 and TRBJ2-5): KAGVTQTPRYLIKTRGQQVTLSCSPISGHRSVSWYQQTPGQGLQFLFEYFSETQRNKGNFPGRFSGRQFSNSRSEMNVSTLELGDSALYLCASSPDPSSETQYFGPGTRLLVL.

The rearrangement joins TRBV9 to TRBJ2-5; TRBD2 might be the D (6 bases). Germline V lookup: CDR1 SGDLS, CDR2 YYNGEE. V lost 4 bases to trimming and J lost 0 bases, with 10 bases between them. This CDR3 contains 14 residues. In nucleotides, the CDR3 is TGTGCCAGCAGCCGACGACTAGACCAAGAGACCCAGTACTTC. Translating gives CASSRRLDQETQYF.

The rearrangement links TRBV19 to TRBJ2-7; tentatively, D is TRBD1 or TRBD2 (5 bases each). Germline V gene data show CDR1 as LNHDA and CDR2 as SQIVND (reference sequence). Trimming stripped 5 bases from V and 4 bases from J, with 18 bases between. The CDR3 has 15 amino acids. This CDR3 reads CASSLQRDGSYEQYF. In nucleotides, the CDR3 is TGTGCCAGTAGTCTTCAACGGGACGGAAGTTACGAGCAGTACTTC.

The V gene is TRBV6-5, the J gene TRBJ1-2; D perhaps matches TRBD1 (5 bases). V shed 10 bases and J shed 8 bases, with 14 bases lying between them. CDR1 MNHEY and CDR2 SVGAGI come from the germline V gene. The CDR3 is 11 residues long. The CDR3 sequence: CATQGFRGYTF. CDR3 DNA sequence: TGTGCCACCCAGGGTTTTAGAGGCTACACCTTC.

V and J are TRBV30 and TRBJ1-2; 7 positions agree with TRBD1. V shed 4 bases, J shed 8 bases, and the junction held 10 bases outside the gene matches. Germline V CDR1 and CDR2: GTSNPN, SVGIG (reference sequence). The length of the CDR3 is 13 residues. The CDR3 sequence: CAWTGDSLGGYTF. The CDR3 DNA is TGTGCCTGGACGGGGGACAGTTTAGGAGGCTACACCTTC.

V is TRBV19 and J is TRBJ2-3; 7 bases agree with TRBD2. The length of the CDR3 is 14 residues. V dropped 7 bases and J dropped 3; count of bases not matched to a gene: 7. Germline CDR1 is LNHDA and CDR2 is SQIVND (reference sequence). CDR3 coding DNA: TGTGCCAGTACCCGGGCGGGAGAGACAGATACGCAGTATTTT. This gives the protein CASTRAGETDTQYF.

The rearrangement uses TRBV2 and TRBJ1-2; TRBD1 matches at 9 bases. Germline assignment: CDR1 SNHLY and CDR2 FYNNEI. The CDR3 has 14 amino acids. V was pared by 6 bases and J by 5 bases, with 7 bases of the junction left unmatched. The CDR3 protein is CASSPGQGLYGYTF. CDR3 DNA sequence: TGTGCCAGCAGCCCGGGACAGGGCCTTTATGGCTACACCTTC. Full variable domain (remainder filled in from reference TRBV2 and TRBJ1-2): EPEVTQTPSHQVTQMGQEVILRCVPISNHLYFYWYRQILGQKVEFLVSFYNNEISEKSEIFDDQFSVERPDGSNFTLKIRSTKLEDSAMYFCASSPGQGLYGYTFGSGTRLTVV.

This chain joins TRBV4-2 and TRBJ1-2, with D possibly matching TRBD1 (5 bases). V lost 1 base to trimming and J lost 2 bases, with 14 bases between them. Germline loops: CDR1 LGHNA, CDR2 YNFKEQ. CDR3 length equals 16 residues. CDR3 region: CASSQGNWGENYGYTF. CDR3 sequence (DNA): TGTGCCAGCAGCCAAGGGAACTGGGGGGAGAACTATGGCTACACCTTC.